Shown below are 12 T cell receptor beta chains from a single sample sequenced in a study of blood T cell repertoires in COVID-19. Sequenced by immunoSEQ multiplex PCR; TCRdb stores in-frame clones only, minus some. Of about 64,000 clones in the sample, about 86% were seen once. Sequencing was done on a sample of peripheral blood. The source is a man between 35 and 55 years old with acute or convalescent COVID-19.

This chain connects TRBV4-1 to TRBJ2-2, with D possibly TRBD1 on 6 matching bases. The CDR3 has 14 amino acids. Germline assignment: CDR1 MGHRA and CDR2 YSYEKL. V was pared by 7 bases and J by 2 bases, with 11 bases between. The CDR3, as DNA: TGCGCCAGCACTAGCAGGGGCAACACCGGGGAGCTGTTTTTT. Its translation is CASTSRGNTGELFF.

This clone appeared once. The chain has TRBV6-5 and TRBJ1-1; D is perhaps TRBD1 (6 bases). This CDR3 region has 12 residues. Trimming pared 7 bases from V and 1 base from J, leaving 7 bases between. Per germline, CDR1 MNHEY and CDR2 SVGAGI. The CDR3 DNA reads TGTGCCAGCAACAGGGCGAACACTGAAGCTTTCTTT. This codes for CASNRANTEAFF.

The CDR3 sequence is CASSQTGTVNEKLFF. CDR3 nucleotide sequence: TGCGCCAGCAGCCAGACCGGGACAGTTAATGAAAAACTGTTTTTT. The chain carries TRBV4-1 and TRBJ1-4; 7 positions match TRBD1. The CDR3 is 15 amino acids. J was trimmed by 4 bases and V by 3 bases; bases with no gene match: 5. CDR1 is MGHRA, CDR2 YSYEKL, per germline.

V usage is TRBV7-8 and J usage is TRBJ2-2; the D gene is possibly TRBD2 (6 bases). The CDR3 extends over 13 amino acids. Between the trimmed V and J ends, which lost 5 bases and 6 bases, there was a span of 10 bases. The germline V gene has CDR1 SGHVS and CDR2 FQNEAQ. For the CDR3, the DNA is TGTGCCAGCAGCGCTCCGGGGGCCGGGGAGCTGTTTTTT. Amino acids: CASSAPGAGELFF.

This clone showed up just once. This chain uses TRBV28 with TRBJ2-3; D may be TRBD2 (6 bases). V was shortened by 7 bases and J by 3 bases, with 14 bases between the two germline ends. CDR1 MDHEN and CDR2 SYDVKM come from the germline V gene. The CDR3 is 14 residues long. In DNA form, the CDR3 reads TGTGCCAGCACCAGGGCGGGATCAACAGATACGCAGTATTTT. Protein product: CASTRAGSTDTQYF.

The J gene is TRBJ1-3, the V gene TRBV11-2; D call uncertain. The CDR3 has 13 residues. Germline V gives CDR1 SGHAT, CDR2 FQNNGV. The ends were cut back, 1 base at V and 3 bases at J, with 4 bases in the middle. The CDR3, as DNA: TGTGCCAGCAGCTTAGGCGGTGGAAACACCATATATTTT. It codes for CASSLGGGNTIYF. Full variable domain (rest looked up from reference TRBV11-2 and TRBJ1-3): EAGVAQSPRYKIIEKRQSVAFWCNPISGHATLYWYQQILGQGPKLLIQFQNNGVVDDSQLPKDRFSAERLKGVDSTLKIQPAKLEDSAVYLCASSLGGGNTIYFGEGSWLTVV.

The V and J genes are TRBV7-2 and TRBJ1-3; D is perhaps TRBD1 (6 bases). CDR1 SGHTA and CDR2 FQGNSA come from the germline V gene. V was trimmed by 5 bases and J by 0 bases, leaving 8 bases between them. This CDR3 comprises 14 residues. The CDR3 protein is CASSRDNSGNTIYF. The CDR3 region has the DNA TGTGCCAGCAGCCGGGACAACTCTGGAAACACCATATATTTT.

The chain couples TRBV19 to TRBJ2-5, with 11 bases matching TRBD2. Germline CDR1 LNHDA, CDR2 SQIVND (reference sequence). With V trimmed by 5 bases and J by 5 bases, 10 bases remained unmatched. This CDR3 comprises 16 residues. For the CDR3, the DNA is TGTGCCAGTAGTCAGGGCCCTAGCGGGGGGATGGAGACCCAGTACTTC. The encoded protein is CASSQGPSGGMETQYF.

The CDR3 loop is CASSLGTSGGTGELFF. CDR3 DNA: TGCGCCAGCAGCTTGGGGACTAGCGGGGGGACCGGGGAGCTGTTTTTT. The chain links TRBV5-1 to TRBJ2-2; 14 bases are a match to TRBD2. J gave up 5 bases and V 0 bases, and 0 bases lay outside the gene matches. There are 16 residues in the CDR3. Germline assignment: CDR1 SGHRS and CDR2 YFSETQ.

The chain carries TRBV5-1 and TRBJ2-7; 11 nucleotides match TRBD2. Germline V lookup: CDR1 SGHRS, CDR2 YFSETQ. This CDR3 is 15 amino acids long. The J segment lost 2 bases and the V segment lost 6 bases, leaving 7 bases of the junction unmatched. DNA for the CDR3: TGCGCCAGCACCGCGACTAGCGGGACACCCTACGAGCAGTACTTC. Translated, it gives CASTATSGTPYEQYF. The full variable domain, its missing parts supplied by reference TRBV5-1 and TRBJ2-7, is KAGVTQTPRYLIKTRGQQVTLSCSPISGHRSVSWYQQTPGQGLQFLFEYFSETQRNKGNFPGRFSGRQFSNSRSEMNVSTLELGDSALYLCASTATSGTPYEQYFGPGTRLTVT.

V is TRBV28 and J is TRBJ2-4; TRBD1 matches at 9 bases. V was pared by 6 bases and J by 1 base, with 4 bases of the junction left unmatched. The CDR3 has 15 residues. The germline V gene has CDR1 MDHEN and CDR2 SYDVKM. CDR3 residues: CASRDGQGAKNIQYF. The DNA for the CDR3 is TGTGCCAGCAGGGATGGACAGGGGGCCAAAAACATTCAGTACTTC.

The rearrangement joins TRBV24-1 to TRBJ1-6; perhaps TRBD1 as D (6 bases). The CDR3 covers 16 residues. Germline V gene lookup returns CDR1 KGHDR and CDR2 SFDVKD. Deletions cut 12 bases from V and 7 bases from J, with 24 bases between. DNA for the CDR3: TGTGCCCCGCGTGGAGGGGGGGCCTCGGGGAATTCACCCCTCCACTTT. Its protein is CAPRGGGASGNSPLHF.